This is a list of T cell receptor beta chains from one sample in a study of PD-1 blockade in mismatch repair-deficient tumors. The assay was immunoSEQ multiplex PCR, and TCRdb's table has in-frame clones only and misses some. The data hold about 20,000 clones, with 70% to 90% observed a single time. Here the sequenced sample was peripheral blood, taken 2 weeks after starting pembrolizumab. These receptors all come from an adult with mismatch repair-deficient cancer. Both conserved end residues are part of each CDR3. Fields, in order: CDR3 DNA, CDR3 protein, D gene, V gene, clone size, J gene. The D gene is left open where the match is weak. Size values are once, few and many counts, or a class for expanded clones, and some rows have none.

TGTGCCAGCAGCCATGGGACTAGATGGGGCAGATTTGGAGAGACCCAGTACTTC	CASSHGTRWGRFGETQYF	TRBD2	TRBV5-5	few	TRBJ2-5
TGTGCCATCAGTGAGTCGACAATAGGGACAAGGAAGCAGTTCTTC	CAISESTIGTRKQFF	.	TRBV10-3	.	TRBJ2-1
TGTGCCAGCAGTTTAAGAGTAGGAGCGGGAGTTAGAAACAATGAGCAGTTCTTC	CASSLRVGAGVRNNEQFF	TRBD2	TRBV28	.	TRBJ2-1
TGTGCCAGCAGTGACGGGACAGGGGCCGCAGATACGCAGTATTTT	CASSDGTGAADTQYF	TRBD1	TRBV2	.	TRBJ2-3
TGTGCCAGCGCTAAGAGCGGGAAAGGGTACGAGCAGTACTTC	CASAKSGKGYEQYF	TRBD2	TRBV7-6	.	TRBJ2-7
TGTGCCAGCAGTTACGGTCTTATGGGCGGGGAGCTGTTTTTT	CASSYGLMGGELFF	.	TRBV6-5	.	TRBJ2-2
TGTGCCAGCAGCTTAGTGTCGGGAGGGGGTACGCAGTATTTT	CASSLVSGGGTQYF	TRBD2	TRBV7-8	once	TRBJ2-3
TGTGCCAGCAGTTCCCGTCACTTAAAGGATGGCTACACCTTC	CASSSRHLKDGYTF	.	TRBV6-5	.	TRBJ1-2
TGTGCCAGCAGCTTGATCGGGATAGCATCCCACGAGCAGTACTTC	CASSLIGIASHEQYF	.	TRBV5-6	.	TRBJ2-7
TGTGCCAGTAGTACGGAGATTACCTTCTATGGCTACACCTTC	CASSTEITFYGYTF	.	TRBV19	.	TRBJ1-2
TGTGCCAGCAGTGGCAGGATTTTCGGCTACGAGCAGTACTTC	CASSGRIFGYEQYF	.	TRBV6-1	.	TRBJ2-7
TGTGCCATCAGTTCCTTGGGGGCCCGAACGAACACTGAAGCTTTCTTT	CAISSLGARTNTEAFF	.	TRBV10-3	once	TRBJ1-1
TGCGCCAGCAGCTTGGGACAGATGGACTATGGCTACACCTTC	CASSLGQMDYGYTF	.	TRBV5-1	.	TRBJ1-2
TGTGCCACAGGGCCGGGACAGGCAAGGGATACGCAGTATTTT	CATGPGQARDTQYF	TRBD1	TRBV10-3	.	TRBJ2-3
TGTGCCAGCAGTCAATCGATCGGGGAGCTGTTTTTT	CASSQSIGELFF	.	TRBV6-5	.	TRBJ2-2
TGCAGCGTTGAAGTCGCACCCTGGGGCACTGAAGCTTTCTTT	CSVEVAPWGTEAFF	.	TRBV29-1	few	TRBJ1-1
TGTGCCTCACAGGGGTGGGGCTCTGGGGCCAACGTCCTGACTTTC	CASQGWGSGANVLTF	TRBD1	TRBV6-1	.	TRBJ2-6
TGTGCCAGCAGCCACAGACCGGGACAGGGGGGAGAGACCCAGTACTTC	CASSHRPGQGGETQYF	TRBD1	TRBV6-6	.	TRBJ2-5
TGTGCCAGCAGCTCCCCTCGACGGACGAACACCGGGGAGCTGTTTTTT	CASSSPRRTNTGELFF	.	TRBV7-9	few	TRBJ2-2
TGTGCCTGGAGTGTTGGGGGAGACAATGAGCAGTTCTTC	CAWSVGGDNEQFF	.	TRBV30	.	TRBJ2-1
TGCGCCAGCAGCCAAGAAGGGCAGGGAAGCACAGATACGCAGTATTTT	CASSQEGQGSTDTQYF	.	TRBV4-3	.	TRBJ2-3
TGTGCCAGCAGCTTAGGGGCCAGGGCCGGACTAGCGGGGATTGAGCAGTTCTTC	CASSLGARAGLAGIEQFF	TRBD2	TRBV7-3	.	TRBJ2-1
TGTGCCAGCAGTTTACAGGGACTGGGCTACGAGCAGTACTTC	CASSLQGLGYEQYF	.	TRBV28	.	TRBJ2-7
TGTGCCAGCAGCGTAGAGACGCTATACAATGAGCAGTTCTTC	CASSVETLYNEQFF	.	TRBV9	.	TRBJ2-1
TGTGCCAGCAGCCTCTACTTCGCGGGAGGGGGCAATCAGCCCCAGCATTTT	CASSLYFAGGGNQPQHF	.	TRBV7-8	.	TRBJ1-5
TGTGCCAGCCGTTGGAGGGGGGGTACCCGAGTTTATAGCAATCAGCCCCAGCATTTT	CASRWRGGTRVYSNQPQHF	.	TRBV19	.	TRBJ1-5
TGTGCCAGCACCACCCGGTCGAGCAATGAGCAGTTCTTC	CASTTRSSNEQFF	.	TRBV7-6	.	TRBJ2-1
TGTGCCTGGAGTCCACTGGACAATGAGCAGTTCTTC	CAWSPLDNEQFF	.	TRBV30	.	TRBJ2-1
TGTGCCAGCAGGGGACAGGGATTATCTGAAGCTTTCTTT	CASRGQGLSEAFF	TRBD1	TRBV7-2	.	TRBJ1-1
TGCAGCGTACATTGGGACGGGAGCTCCTACGAGCAGTACTTC	CSVHWDGSSYEQYF	.	TRBV29-1	.	TRBJ2-7
TGTGCCTGGATTACAGGGTGGGGGACTGAAGCTTTCTTT	CAWITGWGTEAFF	.	TRBV30	medium-sized	TRBJ1-1
TGCAGCGTTGAAGGCCCCACGGTCGGGGTCCCCACAGATACGCAGTATTTT	CSVEGPTVGVPTDTQYF	.	TRBV29-1	once	TRBJ2-3
TGTGCCAGCAGTGAAGGGACAGGGGGCAATCAGCCCCAGCATTTT	CASSEGTGGNQPQHF	TRBD1	TRBV6-1	.	TRBJ1-5
TGTGCCAGCAGCCAAACAGCGGGGTCTGAAGCTTTCTTT	CASSQTAGSEAFF	.	TRBV7-6	.	TRBJ1-1
TGTGCCAGCAGGGTGTCGGGTTCTGGAGAGACCCAGTACTTC	CASRVSGSGETQYF	.	TRBV27	.	TRBJ2-5
TGTGCCAGCAGCTTCCATCTGGGGACAGATACGCAGTATTTT	CASSFHLGTDTQYF	.	TRBV11-2	.	TRBJ2-3
TGCGCCAGCAGCCAGTTTCCCCTAGCGGGATCCTACGAGCAGTACTTC	CASSQFPLAGSYEQYF	TRBD2	TRBV4-1	.	TRBJ2-7
TGTGCCAGCAGCCTTGGACTAGGCTACGAGCAGTACTTC	CASSLGLGYEQYF	TRBD2	TRBV28	.	TRBJ2-7
TGTGCCAGCAGCCCATACAATGAGCAGTTCTTC	CASSPYNEQFF	.	TRBV28	.	TRBJ2-1
TGTGCCAGCAGTTTCTCCAGCGGGCCGAGCTCCTACGAGCAGTACTTC	CASSFSSGPSSYEQYF	.	TRBV6-5	.	TRBJ2-7